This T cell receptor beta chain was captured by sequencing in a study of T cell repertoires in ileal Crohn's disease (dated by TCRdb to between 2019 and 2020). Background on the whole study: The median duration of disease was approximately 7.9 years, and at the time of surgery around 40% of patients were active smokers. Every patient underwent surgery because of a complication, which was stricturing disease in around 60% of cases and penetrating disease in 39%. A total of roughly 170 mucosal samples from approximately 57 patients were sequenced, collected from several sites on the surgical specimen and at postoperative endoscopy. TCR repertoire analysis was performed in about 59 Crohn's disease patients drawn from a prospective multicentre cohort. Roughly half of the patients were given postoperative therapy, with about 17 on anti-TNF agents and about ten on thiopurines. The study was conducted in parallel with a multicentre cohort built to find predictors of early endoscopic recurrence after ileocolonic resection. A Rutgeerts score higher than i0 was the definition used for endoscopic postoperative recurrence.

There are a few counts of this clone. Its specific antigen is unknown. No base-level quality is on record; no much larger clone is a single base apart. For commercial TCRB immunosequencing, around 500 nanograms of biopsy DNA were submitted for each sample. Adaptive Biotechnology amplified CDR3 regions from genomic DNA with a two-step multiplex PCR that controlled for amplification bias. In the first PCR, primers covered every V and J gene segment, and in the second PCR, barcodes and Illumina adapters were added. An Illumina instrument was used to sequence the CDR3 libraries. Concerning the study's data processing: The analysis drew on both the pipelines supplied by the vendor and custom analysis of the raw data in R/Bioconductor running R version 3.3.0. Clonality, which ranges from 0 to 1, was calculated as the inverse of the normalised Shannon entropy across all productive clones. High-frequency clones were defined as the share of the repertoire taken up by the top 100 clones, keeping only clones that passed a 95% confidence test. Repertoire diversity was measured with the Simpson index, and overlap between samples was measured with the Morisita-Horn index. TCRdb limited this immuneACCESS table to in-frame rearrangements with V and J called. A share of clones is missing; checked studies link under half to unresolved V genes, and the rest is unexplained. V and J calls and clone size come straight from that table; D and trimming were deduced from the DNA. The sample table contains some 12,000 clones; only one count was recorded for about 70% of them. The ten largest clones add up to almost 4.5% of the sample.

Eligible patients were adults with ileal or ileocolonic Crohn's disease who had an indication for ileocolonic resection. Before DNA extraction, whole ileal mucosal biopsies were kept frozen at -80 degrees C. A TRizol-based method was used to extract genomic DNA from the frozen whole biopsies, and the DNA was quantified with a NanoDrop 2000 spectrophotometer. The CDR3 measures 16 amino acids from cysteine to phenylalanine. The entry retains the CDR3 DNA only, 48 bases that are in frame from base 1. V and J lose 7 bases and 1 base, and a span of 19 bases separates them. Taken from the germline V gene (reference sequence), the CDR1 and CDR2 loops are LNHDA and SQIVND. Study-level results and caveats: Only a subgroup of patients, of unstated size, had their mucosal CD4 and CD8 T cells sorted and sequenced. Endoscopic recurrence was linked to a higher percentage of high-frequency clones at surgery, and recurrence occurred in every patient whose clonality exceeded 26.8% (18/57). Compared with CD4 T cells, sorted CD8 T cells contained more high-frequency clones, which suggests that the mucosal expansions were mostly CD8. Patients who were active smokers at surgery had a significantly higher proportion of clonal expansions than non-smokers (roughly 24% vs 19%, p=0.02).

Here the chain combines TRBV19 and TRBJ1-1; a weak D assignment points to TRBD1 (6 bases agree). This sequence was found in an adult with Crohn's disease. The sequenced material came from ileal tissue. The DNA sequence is TGTGCCAGTACTCATGCCCTCCGGACAGCGAACACTGAAGCTTTCTTT. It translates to CASTHALRTANTEAFF.